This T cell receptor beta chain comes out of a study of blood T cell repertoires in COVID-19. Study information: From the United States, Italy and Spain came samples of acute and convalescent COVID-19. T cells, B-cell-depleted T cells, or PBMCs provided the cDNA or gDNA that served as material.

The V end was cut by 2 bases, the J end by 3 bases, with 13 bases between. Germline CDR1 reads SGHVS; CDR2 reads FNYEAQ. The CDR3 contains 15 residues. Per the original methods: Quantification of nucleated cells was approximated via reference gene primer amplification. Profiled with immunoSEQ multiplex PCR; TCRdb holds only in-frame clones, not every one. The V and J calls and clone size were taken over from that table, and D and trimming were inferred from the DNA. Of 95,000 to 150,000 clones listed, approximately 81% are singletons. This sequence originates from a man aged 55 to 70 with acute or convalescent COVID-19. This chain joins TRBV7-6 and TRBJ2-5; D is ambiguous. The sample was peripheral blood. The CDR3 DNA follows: TGTGCCAGCAGCTTATTGGCGTATCGGGAAGAGACCCAGTACTTC. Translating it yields CASSLLAYREETQYF.